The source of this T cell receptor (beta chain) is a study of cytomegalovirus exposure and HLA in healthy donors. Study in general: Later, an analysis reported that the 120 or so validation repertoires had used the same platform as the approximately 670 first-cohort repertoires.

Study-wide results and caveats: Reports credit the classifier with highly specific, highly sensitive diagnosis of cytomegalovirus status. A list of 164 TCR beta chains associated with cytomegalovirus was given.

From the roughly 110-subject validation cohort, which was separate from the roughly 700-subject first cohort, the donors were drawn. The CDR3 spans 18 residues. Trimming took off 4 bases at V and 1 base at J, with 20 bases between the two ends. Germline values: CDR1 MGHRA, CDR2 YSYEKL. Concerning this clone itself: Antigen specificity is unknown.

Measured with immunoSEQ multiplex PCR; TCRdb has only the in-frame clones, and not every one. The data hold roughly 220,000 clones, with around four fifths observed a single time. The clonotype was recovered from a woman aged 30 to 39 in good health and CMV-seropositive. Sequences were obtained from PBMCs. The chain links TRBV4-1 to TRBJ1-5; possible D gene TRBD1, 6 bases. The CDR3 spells CASSPLILLQGSNQPQHF. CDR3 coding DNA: TGCGCCAGCAGCCCGTTAATCCTCCTACAGGGAAGCAATCAGCCCCAGCATTTT.